This T cell receptor (beta chain) was identified in a study of OX40 agonist ivuxolimab in advanced cancers. Clones were sequenced by immunoSEQ multiplex PCR, and TCRdb holds only the in-frame ones, with some missing. The data hold 74,000 or so clones, with 80% to 95% observed a single time. Study-wide results and caveats: In general, CD8+ T cells held more expanded clones than CD4+ did, on average. Both CD4+ and CD8+ T cell populations in blood had undergone clonal expansion by week 6 at 0.1 to 3.0 mg/kg.

This clone was seen a few times. No antigen is known for it. Exclusion applied to patients with autoimmune disease history or systemic immunosuppression. The receptor was isolated from an adult with an advanced solid tumor such as melanoma, head and neck, liver or kidney cancer. The material sequenced was CD4+ or CD8+ T cells sorted from blood, taken in a trial of the OX40 agonist ivuxolimab.

In DNA, the CDR3 is TGTGCCTGGAGTGTCATCGGCATGAACACTGAAGCTTTCTTT. The encoded protein is CAWSVIGMNTEAFF. The chain has TRBV30 and TRBJ1-1; no firm D call. Trimming shortened V by 0 bases and J by 0 bases, and 8 bases separated the two germline ends. There are 14 residues in the CDR3. Germline V gene data show CDR1 as GTSNPN and CDR2 as SVGIG (reference sequence).